The 13 T cell receptor beta chains reported below all come from one sample, sequenced in a study of response to subunit inactivated influenza vaccine. TCRdb redid the calling of the RT-PCR reads with MiXCR, one entry per CDR3 protein. In the table there are 590,000 or so distinct CDR3 sequences, around 15% of which are singletons. The material sequenced was PBMCs from blood, taken less than 15 days before vaccination. These receptor sequences come from a man aged 50 to 60 who received an inactivated influenza vaccine.

This clonotype was found a few times. The genes are TRBV24-1 and TRBJ2-7, with 8 bases fitting TRBD2. The J segment lost 3 bases and the V segment lost 7 bases, leaving 4 bases of the junction unmatched. Germline loops: CDR1 KGHDR, CDR2 SFDVKD. This CDR3 spans 13 amino acids. CDR3: CATSAGTSYEQYF. Here the CDR3 DNA reads TGTGCCACCAGCGCCGGGACTAGCTACGAGCAGTACTTC.

The CDR3 here is CASSRGTSGNTDTQYF. The DNA of the CDR3 is TGCGCCAGCAGCAGGGGGACTAGCGGGAACACAGATACGCAGTATTTT. The chain is built from TRBV5-1 and TRBJ2-3, with TRBD2 matching 13 bases. This CDR3 region has 16 residues. Trimming removed 4 bases from V and 2 bases from J; junction bases left unmatched: 4. Germline CDR1 reads SGHRS; CDR2 reads YFSETQ.

The rearrangement uses TRBV7-6 and TRBJ2-1; D may be TRBD2 (6 bases). The V end lost 5 bases, the J end lost 0 bases, and 14 bases lay between the germline ends. CDR1 is SGHVS and CDR2 is FNYEAQ in the germline V gene. The CDR3 runs 16 residues. The chain's CDR3 is CASSHSSVSSYNEQFF. The DNA of the CDR3 is TGTGCCAGCAGCCATTCTAGCGTTAGCTCCTACAATGAGCAGTTCTTC.

This clonotype was detected a few times. V usage is TRBV5-1 and J usage is TRBJ2-3; D is undetermined. CDR1 and CDR2 from the germline V gene are SGHRS and YFSETQ. Trimming cost V 7 bases and J 2 bases, with 17 bases left between them. The CDR3 loop spans 15 amino acids. CDR3: CASGKERVNTDTQYF. CDR3 DNA sequence: TGCGCCAGCGGTAAGGAGCGAGTCAACACAGATACGCAGTATTTT.

This chain's CDR3 is CSARKRAPGARADTQYF. The CDR3 DNA follows: TGCAGTGCTAGAAAAAGAGCCCCGGGGGCGCGAGCAGATACGCAGTATTTT. The chain recombines TRBV20-1 with TRBJ2-3; D is possibly TRBD1 or TRBD2 (6 bases each). This CDR3 is built from 17 residues. CDR1 is DFQATT and CDR2 is SNEGSKA in the germline V gene (reference sequence). V was shortened by 2 bases and J by 4 bases, with 22 bases between the two germline ends.

Only a few counts were recorded for this clonotype. CDR3 amino acids: CASSMGGDWANVLTF. The DNA for the CDR3 is TGTGCCAGTAGTATGGGGGGCGACTGGGCCAACGTCCTGACTTTC. The J gene is TRBJ2-6, the V gene TRBV19, with D possibly being TRBD1 or TRBD2 (6 bases each). Deletions cut 3 bases from V and 5 bases from J, with 11 bases between. CDR1 LNHDA and CDR2 SQIVND come from the germline V gene (reference sequence). The CDR3 runs 15 residues.

The chain employs TRBV10-1 and TRBJ1-5, with 7 bases that match TRBD1. J was trimmed by 6 bases and V by 5 bases; bases with no gene match: 13. Germline-derived CDR1 and CDR2 are WNHNN and SYGVQD (reference sequence). This CDR3 comprises 16 residues. The CDR3 DNA is TGCGCCAGCAGTTCCCCCATACAGGGGCAGGGTCAGCCCCAGCATTTT. This encodes CASSSPIQGQGQPQHF.

This clonotype was counted at least ten times. The chain employs TRBV15 and TRBJ2-3, with 7 positions matching TRBD1. The V and J ends lost 7 bases and 2 bases, in that order; junction bases with no gene match: 6. In germline, CDR1 is LNHNV, CDR2 YYDKDF (reference sequence). CDR3 length equals 14 residues. In DNA, the CDR3 is TGTGCCACCAAAATAGACAGGGCCACAGATACGCAGTATTTT. Translated, it gives CATKIDRATDTQYF. The full variable domain, rest sourced from reference TRBV15 and TRBJ2-3, is DAMVIQNPRYQVTQFGKPVTLSCSQTLNHNVMYWYQQKSSQAPKLLFHYYDKDFNNEADTPDNFQSRRPNTSFCFLDIRSPGLGDTAMYLCATKIDRATDTQYFGPGTRLTVL.

The chain combines TRBV6-6 with TRBJ2-3; tentatively, D is TRBD2 (5 bases). The germline V gene encodes CDR1 MNHNY and CDR2 SVGAGI (reference sequence). V lost 2 bases and J lost 0, with 12 bases in between. This CDR3 is built from 16 residues. The CDR3 region has the DNA TGTGCCAGCAGTTACCCACTAGTTCCTAGCACAGATACGCAGTATTTT. Its translation: CASSYPLVPSTDTQYF.

This clonotype was seen many times. CDR3 in DNA: TGCGCCAGCAGTGAGAGGGACAGGGGGATTGAAGAGACCCAGTACTTC. It translates to CASSERDRGIEETQYF. The chain joins TRBV10-2 to TRBJ2-5; 11 bases agree with TRBD1. Germline V CDR1 and CDR2: WSHSY, SAAADI. CDR3 length equals 16 residues. J gave up 3 bases and V 2 bases, and 5 bases lay outside the gene matches.

The table lists this clonotype with many counts. The chain joins TRBV7-8 to TRBJ1-6; D is undetermined. The CDR3 is made up of 14 amino acids. The ends were cut back, 3 bases at V and 7 bases at J, with 10 bases in the middle. Per germline, CDR1 SGHVS and CDR2 FQNEAQ. The chain's CDR3 is CASSFSQANSPLHF. Here the CDR3 DNA reads TGTGCCAGCAGCTTTAGTCAGGCGAATTCACCCCTCCACTTT.

This chain links TRBV20-1 with TRBJ1-2, with 10 bases lining up with TRBD1. V lost 3 bases and J lost 1; bases outside the gene matches: 2. Looked up from germline, CDR1 is DFQATT and CDR2 is SNEGSKA (reference sequence). This CDR3 spans 14 amino acids. CDR3 in amino acids: CSASGQGDNYGYTF. DNA for the CDR3: TGCAGTGCTAGTGGACAGGGGGATAACTATGGCTACACCTTC.

This chain connects TRBV27 to TRBJ2-7, with D uncertain. Trimming left V 6 bases short and J 3 bases short, with 6 bases between. CDR1 is MNHEY and CDR2 is SMNVEV in the germline V gene (reference sequence). This CDR3 has 11 amino acids. The CDR3 loop is CASRTNYEQYF. The CDR3 bases are TGTGCCAGCAGGACAAACTACGAGCAGTACTTC.